These 25 T cell receptor beta chains were sequenced from one sample in a study of precursors of human CD4 cytotoxic T cells. One entry per CDR3 protein results from TCRdb running MiXCR on the reads. The sample yields under 650 distinct CDR3 sequences, about a sixth seen once. The bulk UMI libraries came from four sorted CD4+ memory subsets, including IL-7R-high and IL-7R-negative TEMRA. Sequenced input: memory CD4+ T cells from blood (PBMCs). These receptors came from a human donor in good health.

This clonotype was detected a few times. The V and J genes are TRBV7-2 and TRBJ1-1; D uncertain. From germline, CDR1 is SGHTA and CDR2 FQGNSA. V gave up 7 bases and J gave up 0 bases, with 15 bases separating them. There are 15 residues in the CDR3. The CDR3 loop reads CASIGGLVLNTEAFF. DNA of the CDR3: TGTGCCAGCATCGGAGGGTTAGTTTTGAACACTGAAGCTTTCTTT.

By sample fraction, this clonotype is large. The chain is built from TRBV12-3 or TRBV12-4 and TRBJ1-2; D possibly corresponds to TRBD1 (5 bases). The V and J ends lost 3 bases and 8 bases respectively, with 10 bases between them. The length of the CDR3 is 12 residues. CDR3 amino acids: CASSLGTRGYTF. The DNA of the CDR3 is TGTGCCAGCAGTTTGGGGACGAGAGGCTACACCTTC.

For the CDR3, the DNA is TGTGCCAGCAGTTTTACTCAGCGGGGACAGGCGCAGTACTTC. Protein product: CASSFTQRGQAQYF. V gene TRBV12-3 or TRBV12-4 combines with J gene TRBJ2-5; tentatively, D is TRBD1 (8 bases). The CDR3 length is 14 residues. The V end was cut by 3 bases, the J end by 11 bases, with 19 bases between.

This chain connects TRBV6-5 to TRBJ1-2; D not certain. The V gene lost 7 bases and the J gene lost 7 bases, with 13 bases spanning the gap. There are 12 residues in the CDR3. Germline CDR1 MNHEY, CDR2 SVGAGI. The CDR3 protein is CASTSLGSGYTF. The CDR3 DNA follows: TGTGCCAGCACTAGTCTAGGGAGTGGCTACACCTTC.

This clonotype was counted between two and nine times. This chain joins TRBV12-3 or TRBV12-4 and TRBJ1-5; D might be TRBD1 (5 bases). Trimming cost V 6 bases and J 3 bases, with 18 bases left between them. The CDR3 runs to 16 residues. CDR3 sequence: CASRWGSGGNNQPQHF. The CDR3 DNA is TGTGCCAGCAGGTGGGGTTCGGGGGGAAACAATCAGCCCCAGCATTTT.

This clonotype is termed hyperexpanded. The V call is TRBV18, the J call TRBJ1-5; 9 bases agree with TRBD1. This CDR3 contains 15 residues. From germline, CDR1 is KGHSH and CDR2 LQKENI. V dropped 4 bases and J dropped 1; count of bases not matched to a gene: 2. Here the CDR3 reads CASSLGQGSNQPQHF. The CDR3 nucleotides read TGTGCCAGCTCACTCGGACAGGGGAGCAATCAGCCCCAGCATTTT.

By its share, this clonotype is hyperexpanded. This sequence joins TRBV15 and TRBJ2-5; 7 bases fit TRBD1. CDR1 is LNHNV and CDR2 is YYDKDF in the germline V gene (reference sequence). This CDR3 comprises 12 residues. After removal of 8 bases from V and 3 bases from J, the junction contained 3 bases not matched to a gene. For the CDR3, the DNA is TGTGCCACCTCAACAGGGGAAGAGACCCAGTACTTC. It codes for CATSTGEETQYF.

This rearrangement joins TRBV5-1 to TRBJ2-1; the match to TRBD2 covers 14 bases. This CDR3 contains 16 residues. Losses at the gene ends were 4 bases for V and 5 bases for J; bases not matched to a gene: 5. The germline V gene encodes CDR1 SGHRS and CDR2 YFSETQ. The CDR3 sequence: CASSRGLAGGNNEQFF. The CDR3 DNA sequence: TGCGCCAGCAGCCGCGGACTAGCGGGAGGAAACAATGAGCAGTTCTTC.

By sample fraction, this clonotype is hyperexpanded (1% or more). V usage is TRBV7-9 and J usage is TRBJ2-7; 12 bases match TRBD2. CDR3 length: 14 residues. Germline loops: CDR1 SEHNR, CDR2 FQNEAQ (reference sequence). Losses at the gene ends were 6 bases for V and 4 bases for J; bases not matched to a gene: 4. CDR3 sequence reads: CASSGTSGLYEQYF. CDR3 DNA sequence: TGTGCCAGCAGTGGGACTAGCGGGCTTTACGAGCAGTACTTC.

Sample share makes this clonotype large. The V call is TRBV5-4, the J call TRBJ2-6, with unresolved D. The germline V and J ends were trimmed by 4 bases and 1 base, with 9 bases remaining between them. There are 15 residues in the CDR3. Per germline, CDR1 SGHNT and CDR2 YYREEE (reference sequence). In DNA form, the CDR3 reads TGTGCCAGCAGCCCCCCTCCTTCTGGGGCCAACGTCCTGACTTTC. This translates into CASSPPPSGANVLTF.

The sample holds a few counts of this clonotype. This chain uses TRBV10-3 with TRBJ2-3, with D possibly called TRBD1 or TRBD2 (7 bases each). The V gene's germline CDR1 is ENHRY and CDR2 SYGVKD. There are 14 residues in the CDR3. This CDR3 reads CAAGETGSTDTQYF. CDR3 DNA: TGTGCGGCGGGGGAGACAGGGAGCACAGATACGCAGTATTTT.

By sample share, this clonotype is large. The chain recombines TRBV29-1 with TRBJ2-5; a weak D match, TRBD1 (6 bases). The CDR3 sequence is 13 residues long. V dropped 1 base and J dropped 5 bases, with 11 bases sitting between them. The germline gives CDR1 SQVTM, CDR2 ANQGSEA. This CDR3 is CSVEVGGAETQYF. The DNA of the CDR3 is TGCAGCGTTGAAGTTGGGGGCGCGGAGACCCAGTACTTC.

Turning to this clonotype: A much larger clone lies a single base off, so this may be a read error. The chain has TRBV2 and TRBJ2-5; D is perhaps TRBD1 (8 bases). Germline assignment: CDR1 SNHLY and CDR2 FYNNEI. CDR3 length: 14 amino acids. Here the CDR3 reads CVSRVTGGVETQYF. DNA for the CDR3: TGTGTCAGCAGGGTAACAGGGGGGGTAGAGACCCAGTACTTC.

CDR3 region: CASSFRVLSEQFF. As DNA, the CDR3 is TGTGCCAGCAGCTTCCGGGTACTCAGTGAGCAGTTCTTC. This sequence joins TRBV7-2 and TRBJ2-1; D is unclear. Germline-derived CDR1 and CDR2 are SGHTA and FQGNSA. There are 13 residues in the CDR3. V was cut by 3 bases and J by 9 bases, with 12 bases left in between.

By share of the sample, this clonotype is large. This sequence joins TRBV28 and TRBJ2-7; 11 bases are shared with TRBD2. CDR1 MDHEN and CDR2 SYDVKM come from the germline V gene. The trim removed 5 bases at V and 4 bases at J, leaving 7 bases unmatched. The CDR3 is 15 amino acids. The CDR3 nucleotides are TGTGCCAGCAGTCATCTAGCGGGAGGATCTTACGAGCAGTACTTC. Its translation is CASSHLAGGSYEQYF.

The chain links TRBV20-1 to TRBJ2-5; D possibly corresponds to TRBD2 (6 bases). The CDR3 is 16 amino acids. Trimming stripped 6 bases from V and 3 bases from J, with 23 bases between. Germline-derived CDR1 and CDR2 are DFQATT and SNEGSKA (reference sequence). The CDR3 spells CSAQLSKIAAKETQYF. The CDR3 DNA follows: TGCAGTGCCCAGCTCAGTAAAATAGCGGCAAAAGAGACCCAGTACTTC.

In its sample, this clonotype is large (0.1 to 1%). The V and J genes are TRBV14 and TRBJ2-3, with TRBD2 identical over 12 bases. CDR1 is SGHDN and CDR2 is FVKESK in the germline V gene. Unmatched junction bases numbered 4, after V lost 2 bases and J lost 4 bases. The CDR3 has 16 amino acids. Here the CDR3 DNA reads TGTGCCAGCAGCCAACGGCTAGCGGGAGGGTCAGATACGCAGTATTTT. Its protein is CASSQRLAGGSDTQYF.

The chain uses TRBV15 and TRBJ1-5; TRBD1 matches at 8 bases. From germline, CDR1 is LNHNV and CDR2 YYDKDF (reference sequence). There are 15 residues in the CDR3. V dropped 1 base and J dropped 4; count of bases not matched to a gene: 3. CDR3 in DNA: TGTGCCACCAGCAGAGTCGACAGGGGAAATCAGCCCCAGCATTTT. Encoded protein: CATSRVDRGNQPQHF.

CDR3 loop: CAISGGTSFDEQFF. CDR3 in DNA: TGTGCCATCAGTGGGGGGACTAGCTTCGATGAGCAGTTCTTC. The chain carries TRBV10-3 and TRBJ2-1, with 9 bases that match TRBD2. The trim removed 4 bases at V and 8 bases at J, leaving 6 bases unmatched. This CDR3 spans 14 amino acids. Germline V CDR1 and CDR2: ENHRY, SYGVKD.

Within the sample, this clonotype is hyperexpanded. The V call is TRBV10-1, the J call TRBJ1-3, with TRBD1 matching over 8 bases. This CDR3 has 16 residues. The J segment lost 2 bases and the V segment lost 3 bases, leaving 6 bases of the junction unmatched. Germline V lookup: CDR1 WNHNN, CDR2 SYGVQD (reference sequence). CDR3 residues: CASSDYSTGAGNTIYF. Written as DNA, the CDR3 is TGCGCCAGCAGTGATTACTCGACAGGGGCTGGAAACACCATATATTTT.

The chain couples TRBV2 to TRBJ2-1; 9 positions agree with TRBD1. From germline, CDR1 is SNHLY and CDR2 FYNNEI. After removal of 2 bases from V and 4 bases from J, the junction contained 6 bases not matched to a gene. This CDR3 is 16 amino acids long. The CDR3 here is CASSEYGTGWYNEQFF. The CDR3 DNA sequence: TGTGCCAGCAGTGAATACGGGACAGGGTGGTACAATGAGCAGTTCTTC.

The chain combines TRBV19 with TRBJ2-1, with 10 positions matching TRBD2. CDR3 length: 15 residues. CDR1 and CDR2 (germline): LNHDA, SQIVND (reference sequence). After removal of 7 bases from V and 2 bases from J, the junction contained 5 bases not matched to a gene. This CDR3 reads CASTLSGRPYNEQFF. The DNA of the CDR3 is TGTGCCAGTACCCTTAGCGGGAGGCCCTACAATGAGCAGTTCTTC.

By share, this clonotype counts as large. CDR3 bases: TGTGCCAGCAGAGACAGGGTCGGAACTGAAGCTTTCTTT. Protein: CASRDRVGTEAFF. V usage is TRBV11-1 and J usage is TRBJ1-1, with 7 bases identical to TRBD1. Germline values: CDR1 SGHAT, CDR2 FQDESV (reference sequence). CDR3 length equals 13 residues. Trimming at V came to 6 bases and at J to 5 bases, leaving 6 bases not matched to a gene.

By sample share, this clonotype is hyperexpanded. The chain recombines TRBV7-2 with TRBJ1-5; D may be TRBD1 (5 bases). Germline CDR1 is SGHTA and CDR2 is FQGNSA. Between the trimmed V and J ends, which lost 3 bases and 7 bases, there was a span of 7 bases. The CDR3 has 12 residues. The CDR3 reads CASSFGDQPQHF. As DNA, the CDR3 is TGTGCCAGCAGCTTTGGGGACCAGCCCCAGCATTTT.

This clonotype has a handful of counts. The chain has TRBV4-1 and TRBJ2-1; D call uncertain. Per the germline V gene, CDR1 is MGHRA and CDR2 is YSYEKL. There are 15 residues in the CDR3. V lost 4 bases and J lost 1, with 11 bases in between. For the CDR3, the DNA is TGCGCCAGCAGCCTCATGACCCGTTCCTACAATGAGCAGTTCTTC. Residues: CASSLMTRSYNEQFF.